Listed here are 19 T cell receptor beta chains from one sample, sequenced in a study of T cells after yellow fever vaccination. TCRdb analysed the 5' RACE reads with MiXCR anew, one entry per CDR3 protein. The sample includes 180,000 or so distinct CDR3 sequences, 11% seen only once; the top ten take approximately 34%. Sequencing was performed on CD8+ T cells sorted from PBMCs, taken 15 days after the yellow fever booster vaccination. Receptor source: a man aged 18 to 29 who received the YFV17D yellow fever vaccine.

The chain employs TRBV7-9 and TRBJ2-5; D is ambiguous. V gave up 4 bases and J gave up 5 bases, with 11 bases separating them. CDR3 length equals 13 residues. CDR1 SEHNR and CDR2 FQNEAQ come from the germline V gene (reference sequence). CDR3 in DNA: TGTGCCAGCAGCTCTAATAGGGTGGAGACCCAGTACTTC. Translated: CASSSNRVETQYF.

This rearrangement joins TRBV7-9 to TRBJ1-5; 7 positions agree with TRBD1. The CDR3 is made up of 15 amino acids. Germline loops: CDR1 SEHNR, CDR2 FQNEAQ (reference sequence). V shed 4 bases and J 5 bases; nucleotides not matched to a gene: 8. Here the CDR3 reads CASSSPKGGHQPQHF. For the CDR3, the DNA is TGTGCCAGCAGCTCTCCAAAAGGGGGCCATCAGCCCCAGCATTTT.

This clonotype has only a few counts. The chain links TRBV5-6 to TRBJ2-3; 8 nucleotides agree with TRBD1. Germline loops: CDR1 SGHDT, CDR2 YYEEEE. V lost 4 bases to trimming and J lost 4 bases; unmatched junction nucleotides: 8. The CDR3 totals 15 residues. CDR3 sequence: CASSPVRQGSDTQYF. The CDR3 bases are TGTGCCAGCAGCCCGGTCCGACAGGGGTCAGATACGCAGTATTTT.

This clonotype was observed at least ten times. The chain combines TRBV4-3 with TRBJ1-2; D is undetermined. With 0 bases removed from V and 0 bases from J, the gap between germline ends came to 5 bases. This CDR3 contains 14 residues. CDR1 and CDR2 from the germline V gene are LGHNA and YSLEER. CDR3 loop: CASSQDISNYGYTF. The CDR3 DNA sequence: TGCGCCAGCAGCCAAGATATCTCTAACTATGGCTACACCTTC.

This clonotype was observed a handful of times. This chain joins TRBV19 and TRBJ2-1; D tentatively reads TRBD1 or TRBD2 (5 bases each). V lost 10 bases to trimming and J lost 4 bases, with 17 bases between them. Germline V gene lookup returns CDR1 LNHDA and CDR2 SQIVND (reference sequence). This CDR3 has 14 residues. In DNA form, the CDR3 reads TGTGCCACTACGGGACGTCCGGCGTACAATGAGCAGTTCTTC. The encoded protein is CATTGRPAYNEQFF. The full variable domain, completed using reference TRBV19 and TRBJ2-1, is DGGITQSPKYLFRKEGQNVTLSCEQNLNHDAMYWYRQDPGQGLRLIYYSQIVNDFQKGDIAEGYSVSREKKESFPLTVTSAQKNPTAFYLCATTGRPAYNEQFFGPGTRLTVL.

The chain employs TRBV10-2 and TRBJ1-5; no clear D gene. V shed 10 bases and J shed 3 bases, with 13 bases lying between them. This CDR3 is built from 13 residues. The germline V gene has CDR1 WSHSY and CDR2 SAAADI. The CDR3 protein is CAIATGVNQPQHF. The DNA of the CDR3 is TGCGCCATCGCGACTGGGGTCAATCAGCCCCAGCATTTT.

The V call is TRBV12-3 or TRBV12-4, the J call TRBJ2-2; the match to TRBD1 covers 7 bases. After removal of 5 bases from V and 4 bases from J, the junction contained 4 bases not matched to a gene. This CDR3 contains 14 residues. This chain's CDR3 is CASSQTGFTGELFF. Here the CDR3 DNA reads TGTGCCAGCAGTCAGACAGGGTTCACCGGGGAGCTGTTTTTT.

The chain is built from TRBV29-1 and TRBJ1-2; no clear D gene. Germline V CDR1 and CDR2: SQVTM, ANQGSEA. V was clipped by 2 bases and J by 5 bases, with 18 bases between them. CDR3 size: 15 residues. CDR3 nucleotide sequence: TGCAGCGTTGAATGGTTTACCCCGGCGAGGTATGGCTACACCTTC. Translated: CSVEWFTPARYGYTF.

CDR3 DNA: TGTGCCAGCAGCCAAGGTGACAGAACCACAGATACGCAGTATTTT. This sequence encodes CASSQGDRTTDTQYF. This chain uses TRBV4-2 with TRBJ2-3; the D gene is possibly TRBD1 (5 bases). The CDR3 is made up of 15 amino acids. Germline V lookup: CDR1 LGHNA, CDR2 YNFKEQ. Trimming pared 1 base from V and 2 bases from J, leaving 10 bases between.

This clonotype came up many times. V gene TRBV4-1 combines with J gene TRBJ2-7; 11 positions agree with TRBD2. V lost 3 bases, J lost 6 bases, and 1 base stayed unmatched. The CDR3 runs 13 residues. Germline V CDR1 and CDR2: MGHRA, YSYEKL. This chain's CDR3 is CASSQLAGGEQYV. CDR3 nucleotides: TGCGCCAGCAGCCAGCTAGCGGGGGGCGAGCAGTACGTC.

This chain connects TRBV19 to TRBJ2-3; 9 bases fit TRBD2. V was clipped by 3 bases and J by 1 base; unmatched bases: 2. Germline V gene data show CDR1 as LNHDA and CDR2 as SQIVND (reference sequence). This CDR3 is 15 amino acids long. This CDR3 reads CASSMERGGTDTQYF. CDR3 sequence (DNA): TGTGCCAGTAGTATGGAGCGGGGGGGCACAGATACGCAGTATTTT.

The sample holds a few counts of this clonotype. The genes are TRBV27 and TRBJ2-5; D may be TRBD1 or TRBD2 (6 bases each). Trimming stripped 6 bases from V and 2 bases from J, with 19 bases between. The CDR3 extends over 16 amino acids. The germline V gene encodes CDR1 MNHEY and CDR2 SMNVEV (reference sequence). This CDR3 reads CASSPTAGHLQETQYF. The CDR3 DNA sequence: TGTGCCAGCAGCCCAACCGCGGGACACCTTCAAGAGACCCAGTACTTC.

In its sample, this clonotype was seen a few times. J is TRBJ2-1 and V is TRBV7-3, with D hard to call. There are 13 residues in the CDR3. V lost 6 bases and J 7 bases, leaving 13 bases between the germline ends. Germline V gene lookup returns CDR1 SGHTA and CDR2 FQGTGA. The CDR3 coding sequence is TGTGCCAGCAGTATGGGCCTCTGGAATGAGCAGTTCTTC. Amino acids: CASSMGLWNEQFF.

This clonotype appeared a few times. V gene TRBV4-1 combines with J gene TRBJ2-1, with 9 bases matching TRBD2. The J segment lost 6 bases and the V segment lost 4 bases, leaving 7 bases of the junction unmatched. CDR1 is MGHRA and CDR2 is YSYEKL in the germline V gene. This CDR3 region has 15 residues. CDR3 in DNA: TGCGCCAGCAGCCCCCGAGCGGGGGGCGGCAATGAGCAGTTCTTC. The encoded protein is CASSPRAGGGNEQFF.

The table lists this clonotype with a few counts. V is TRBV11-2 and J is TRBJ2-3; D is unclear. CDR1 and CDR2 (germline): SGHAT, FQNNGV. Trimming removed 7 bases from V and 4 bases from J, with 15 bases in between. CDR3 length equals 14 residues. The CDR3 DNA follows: TGTGCCAGCACCATAGGCCCCAATTCAGATACGCAGTATTTT. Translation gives CASTIGPNSDTQYF.

The CDR3 bases are TGTGCCAGCCGGGGCAAAAATTCACCCCTCCACTTT. Its translation: CASRGKNSPLHF. The gene calls are TRBV28 and TRBJ1-6, with D possibly being TRBD1 (5 bases). This CDR3 comprises 12 residues. Trimming removed 8 bases from V and 7 bases from J, with 9 bases in between. Germline V gene lookup returns CDR1 MDHEN and CDR2 SYDVKM.

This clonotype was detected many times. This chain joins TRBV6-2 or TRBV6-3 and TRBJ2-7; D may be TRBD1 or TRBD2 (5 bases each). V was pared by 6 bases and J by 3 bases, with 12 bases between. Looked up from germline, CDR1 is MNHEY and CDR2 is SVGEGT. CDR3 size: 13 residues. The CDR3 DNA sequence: TGTGCCAGCAGACCCTTTGGGGGCTACGAGCAGTACGTC. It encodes CASRPFGGYEQYV.

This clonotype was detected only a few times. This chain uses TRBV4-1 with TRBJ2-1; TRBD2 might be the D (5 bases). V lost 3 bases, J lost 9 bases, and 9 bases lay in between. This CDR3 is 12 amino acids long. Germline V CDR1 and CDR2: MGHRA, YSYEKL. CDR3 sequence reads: CASSQRDSEQFF. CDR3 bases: TGCGCCAGCAGCCAGAGGGATTCTGAGCAGTTCTTC.

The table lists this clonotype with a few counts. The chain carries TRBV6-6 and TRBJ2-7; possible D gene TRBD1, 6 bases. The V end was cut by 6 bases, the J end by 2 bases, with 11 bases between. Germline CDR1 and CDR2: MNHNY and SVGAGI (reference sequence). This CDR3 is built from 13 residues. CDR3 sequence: CASSQGNPYEQYF. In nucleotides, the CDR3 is TGTGCCAGCAGCCAGGGGAACCCCTACGAGCAGTACTTC.